A single sample is the source of the 23 T cell receptor beta chains below, sequenced in a study of T cell responses to AZD1222 COVID-19 vaccine. Libraries were prepared by immunoSEQ multiplex PCR; TCRdb keeps only in-frame clonotypes and omits some of them. The repertoire holds about 150,000 clones, more than 80% seen once, with about 6.9% in the top ten. This specimen consisted of peripheral blood, obtained on day 0 of AZD1222 vaccination. The receptor set was obtained from an adult in good health.

This clone occurred a few times. The chain carries TRBV2 and TRBJ1-2, with D tentatively TRBD1 (6 bases). Germline CDR1 reads SNHLY; CDR2 reads FYNNEI. The germline V and J ends were trimmed by 6 bases and 8 bases, with 13 bases remaining between them. The CDR3 has 12 residues. CDR3 amino acids: CASRDQTGGYTF. CDR3 coding DNA: TGTGCCAGCAGGGACCAAACAGGGGGCTACACCTTC.

A single count supports this clone. The chain recombines TRBV6-5 with TRBJ1-2; unclear D gene. V lost 6 bases and J lost 8, with 16 bases in between. This CDR3 comprises 13 residues. Germline CDR1 reads MNHEY; CDR2 reads SVGAGI. CDR3 nucleotide sequence: TGTGCCAGCAGAAACGGCCAGGTTTGGGGCTACACCTTC. This encodes CASRNGQVWGYTF.

V and J are TRBV13 and TRBJ2-1, with 7 positions matching TRBD2. The CDR3 covers 16 residues. The trim removed 0 bases at V and 4 bases at J, leaving 6 bases unmatched. Germline-derived CDR1 and CDR2 are PRHDT and FYEKMQ (reference sequence). In DNA form, the CDR3 reads TGTGCCAGCAGCTTAGGCAGCGGGGTAAATTACAATGAGCAGTTCTTC. It translates to CASSLGSGVNYNEQFF.

The CDR3 DNA follows: TGCAGTGCTAGTACCAGCGACAGGAGGTATGGCTACACCTTC. Its protein product is CSASTSDRRYGYTF. The V call is TRBV20-1, the J call TRBJ1-2, with D possibly matching TRBD1 (6 bases). Trimming cost V 3 bases and J 5 bases, with 16 bases left between them. This CDR3 spans 14 amino acids. CDR1 DFQATT and CDR2 SNEGSKA come from the germline V gene (reference sequence).

The genes are TRBV30 and TRBJ1-6, with TRBD1 matching 9 bases. The germline V gene encodes CDR1 GTSNPN and CDR2 SVGIG (reference sequence). With V trimmed by 5 bases and J by 9 bases, 5 bases remained unmatched. The CDR3 totals 13 residues. CDR3 region: CAWSGTGRSPLHF. The CDR3 DNA reads TGTGCCTGGTCCGGGACAGGGCGTTCACCCCTCCACTTT.

This chain links TRBV5-6 with TRBJ2-2; tentative D call: TRBD1 (5 bases). Germline CDR1 SGHDT, CDR2 YYEEEE. V lost 1 base, J lost 1 base, and 11 bases lay in between. The CDR3 contains 16 residues. In DNA, the CDR3 is TGTGCCAGCAGCTTGATCGCCAGGGTGAACACCGGGGAGCTGTTTTTT. The encoded protein is CASSLIARVNTGELFF.

The J gene is TRBJ2-7, the V gene TRBV27, with D tentatively TRBD1 or TRBD2 (6 bases each). Germline loops: CDR1 MNHEY, CDR2 SMNVEV (reference sequence). The CDR3 runs 14 residues. The V end was cut by 6 bases, the J end by 3 bases, with 15 bases between. For the CDR3, the DNA is TGTGCCAGCAGCCCGGATCGGGGGCTCTACGAGCAGTACGTC. Translation: CASSPDRGLYEQYV.

V and J are TRBV20-1 and TRBJ2-5, with D maybe TRBD1 (5 bases). Trimming shortened V by 3 bases and J by 1 base, and 12 bases separated the two germline ends. This CDR3 spans 14 amino acids. Per germline, CDR1 DFQATT and CDR2 SNEGSKA (reference sequence). In nucleotides, the CDR3 is TGCAGTGCTAGTAGTAAAAGGGGCCAAGAGACCCAGTACTTC. Amino acids: CSASSKRGQETQYF.

The J gene is TRBJ1-3, the V gene TRBV7-2; TRBD1 might be the D (5 bases). The CDR3 is 15 residues long. Germline values: CDR1 SGHTA, CDR2 FQGNSA. Trimming shortened V by 5 bases and J by 0 bases, and 11 bases separated the two germline ends. The CDR3 bases are TGTGCCAGCAGCCAGGGCCTGAGCTCTGGAAACACCATATATTTT. Protein sequence: CASSQGLSSGNTIYF.

V is TRBV6-5 and J is TRBJ2-1; 7 positions match TRBD1. With V trimmed by 5 bases and J by 5 bases, 3 bases remained unmatched. Germline loops: CDR1 MNHEY, CDR2 SVGAGI. This CDR3 region has 13 residues. The DNA for the CDR3 is TGTGCCAGCAGTCCGGACAGGAACAATGAGCAGTTCTTC. This gives the protein CASSPDRNNEQFF.

The V gene is TRBV7-3, the J gene TRBJ2-1; tentatively, D is TRBD1 or TRBD2 (6 bases each). This CDR3 spans 14 amino acids. Trimming removed 2 bases at V and 10 bases at J, with 15 bases between. Germline lookup yields CDR1 SGHTA and CDR2 FQGTGA. CDR3 sequence (DNA): TGTGCCAGCAGCTTAGCCCACCGGGGGCTGGAGCAGTTCTTC. It specifies CASSLAHRGLEQFF.

The gene calls are TRBV5-1 and TRBJ2-3; D gene ambiguous. The CDR3 totals 15 residues. Germline values: CDR1 SGHRS, CDR2 YFSETQ. V was cut by 1 base and J by 2 bases, with 11 bases left in between. The CDR3 DNA follows: TGCGCCAGCAGCTTGCCTCAGGTGAACACAGATACGCAGTATTTT. This gives the protein CASSLPQVNTDTQYF.

A remark on this clone: The same CDR3 arises from other DNA sequences in this sample as well. The V and J genes are TRBV9 and TRBJ2-1, with TRBD2 matching 7 bases. V shed 0 bases and J 0 bases; nucleotides not matched to a gene: 0. The CDR3 consists of 15 residues. From germline, CDR1 is SGDLS and CDR2 YYNGEE. The CDR3 coding sequence is TGTGCCAGCAGCGTAGCGGGGGGCTCCTACAATGAGCAGTTCTTC. This sequence encodes CASSVAGGSYNEQFF.

This clone was counted a single time. The chain employs TRBV7-2 and TRBJ2-7; D is ambiguous. Trimming removed 0 bases from V and 5 bases from J, with 11 bases in between. From germline, CDR1 is SGHTA and CDR2 FQGNSA. This CDR3 has 14 amino acids. CDR3 nucleotide sequence: TGTGCCAGCAGCTTAGCCCCCGGGCCCCACGAGCAGTACTTC. Encoded protein: CASSLAPGPHEQYF.

The chain links TRBV5-1 to TRBJ1-1, with unresolved D. Deletions cut 4 bases from V and 0 bases from J, with 7 bases between. Germline V CDR1 and CDR2: SGHRS, YFSETQ. This CDR3 comprises 13 residues. The CDR3 region has the DNA TGCGCCAGCAGCGGGCGGGTGAACACTGAAGCTTTCTTT. This codes for CASSGRVNTEAFF.

This clone was recorded only once. This chain connects TRBV5-1 to TRBJ1-1, with 8 bases identical to TRBD1. The trim removed 2 bases at V and 1 base at J, leaving 4 bases unmatched. The CDR3 runs 15 residues. The germline CDR1 and CDR2 sequences are SGHRS and YFSETQ. The CDR3 DNA follows: TGCGCCAGCAGCTTAGGGACAGGCGGGAACACTGAAGCTTTCTTT. It yields the protein CASSLGTGGNTEAFF.

The gene calls are TRBV14 and TRBJ2-7; possibly TRBD2 for D (6 bases). Trimming took 3 bases from V and 7 from J, leaving 10 bases between them. The germline V gene encodes CDR1 SGHDN and CDR2 FVKESK. The CDR3 is 12 amino acids. CDR3 sequence: CASSHPGREQYV. The CDR3 DNA reads as TGTGCCAGCAGCCATCCCGGGAGAGAGCAGTACGTC.

The rearrangement joins TRBV7-9 to TRBJ2-1; 8 bases map to TRBD2. J gave up 3 bases and V 5 bases, and 15 bases lay outside the gene matches. The CDR3 extends over 18 amino acids. Germline V lookup: CDR1 SEHNR, CDR2 FQNEAQ (reference sequence). The CDR3 nucleotides are TGTGCCAGCAGCCTACCGGGGTCCGTAGCGGGGAACTACAATGAGCAGTTCTTC. It codes for CASSLPGSVAGNYNEQFF.

The V gene is TRBV5-1, the J gene TRBJ2-7; D may be TRBD1 (5 bases). The V and J ends lost 2 bases and 4 bases respectively, with 13 bases between them. Germline V lookup: CDR1 SGHRS, CDR2 YFSETQ. The CDR3 totals 14 residues. Here the CDR3 DNA reads TGCGCCAGCAGCTTCGGTCAGGGCACTTACGAGCAGTACTTC. Amino acids: CASSFGQGTYEQYF.

The chain has TRBV5-4 and TRBJ2-5, with 7 bases identical to TRBD2. Losses at the gene ends were 4 bases for V and 1 base for J; bases not matched to a gene: 10. The germline CDR1 and CDR2 sequences are SGHNT and YYREEE (reference sequence). The CDR3 extends over 16 amino acids. The CDR3 region has the DNA TGTGCCAGCAGCCCCCTTTTTGCTAGCGGCCAAGAGACCCAGTACTTC. Translating it yields CASSPLFASGQETQYF. The full variable domain, its missing parts supplied by reference TRBV5-4 and TRBJ2-5, is ETGVTQSPTHLIKTRGQQVTLRCSSQSGHNTVSWYQQALGQGPQFIFQYYREEENGRGNFPPRFSGLQFPNYSSELNVNALELDDSALYLCASSPLFASGQETQYFGPGTRLLVL.

Here the CDR3 DNA reads TGCGCCAGCAGCTTGTTCTGGGCAGGGAGTGGCTACACCTTC. Amino acid sequence: CASSLFWAGSGYTF. The chain couples TRBV5-1 to TRBJ1-2; tentatively, D is TRBD1 (5 bases). The CDR3 is made up of 14 amino acids. V was pared by 1 base and J by 7 bases, with 14 bases between. From germline, CDR1 is SGHRS and CDR2 YFSETQ.

The chain joins TRBV6-1 to TRBJ2-7; D gene unclear. Trimming took 3 bases from V and 0 from J, leaving 9 bases between them. The germline V gene encodes CDR1 MNHNS and CDR2 SASEGT. The CDR3 spans 14 residues. CDR3 DNA sequence: TGTGCCAGCAGTGATCGCTCGATCTCCTACGAGCAGTACGTC. Translated, it gives CASSDRSISYEQYV.

This chain links TRBV27 with TRBJ1-5, with D maybe TRBD1 (6 bases). The CDR3 runs to 16 residues. Germline lookup yields CDR1 MNHEY and CDR2 SMNVEV (reference sequence). Deletions cut 2 bases from V and 0 bases from J, with 11 bases between. The DNA of the CDR3 is TGTGCCAGCAGTTTAGGGGGGGCCCATAGCAATCAGCCCCAGCATTTT. The encoded protein is CASSLGGAHSNQPQHF.